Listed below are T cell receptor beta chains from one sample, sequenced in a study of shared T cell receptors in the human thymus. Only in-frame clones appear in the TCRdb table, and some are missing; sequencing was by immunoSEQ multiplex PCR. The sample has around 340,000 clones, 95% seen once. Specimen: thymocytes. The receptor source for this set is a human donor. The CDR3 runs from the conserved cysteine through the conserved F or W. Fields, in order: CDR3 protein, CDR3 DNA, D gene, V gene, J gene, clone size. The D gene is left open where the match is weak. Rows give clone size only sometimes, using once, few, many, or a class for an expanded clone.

CASSGGSGYEQYF	TGTGCCAGCAGCGGCGGGAGTGGTTACGAGCAGTACTTC	TRBD2	TRBV28	TRBJ2-7	NA
CASSFAAGGPGEQFF	TGTGCCAGCAGTTTTGCGGCGGGAGGGCCTGGTGAGCAGTTCTTC	TRBD2	TRBV27	TRBJ2-1	NA
CASSEAGDPDLTGELFF	TGTGCCAGCAGTGAAGCGGGGGACCCAGACCTCACCGGGGAGCTGTTTTTT	NA	TRBV6-1	TRBJ2-2	NA
CASSGGASGRAKDTQYF	TGCGCCAGCAGTGGAGGGGCTAGCGGGAGGGCCAAAGATACGCAGTATTTT	TRBD2	TRBV10-1	TRBJ2-3	NA
CASSRTGQETQYF	TGTGCCAGCAGCCGGACAGGACAAGAGACCCAGTACTTC	TRBD1	TRBV7-2	TRBJ2-5	NA
CASSISAVTGELFF	TGTGCCAGTAGTATATCCGCAGTAACCGGGGAGCTGTTTTTT	NA	TRBV19	TRBJ2-2	NA
CASSSDLYNEQFF	TGTGCCAGCAGTTCGGACTTGTACAATGAGCAGTTCTTC	NA	TRBV11-1	TRBJ2-1	NA
CASSLWQGSSTGELFF	TGTGCCAGCAGCTTATGGCAGGGTAGTAGCACCGGGGAGCTGTTTTTT	NA	TRBV7-2	TRBJ2-2	NA
CASSRDRDCTSQGNEQFF	TGTGCCAGCAGCAGGGACAGGGATTGCACGTCCCAGGGGAATGAGCAGTTCTTC	TRBD1	TRBV7-2	TRBJ2-1	NA
CASSMSGHLSNQPQHF	TGTGCCAGTAGTATGAGCGGACACCTTAGCAATCAGCCCCAGCATTTT	NA	TRBV19	TRBJ1-5	NA
CASSRRTGGVYQPQHF	TGTGCCAGCAGCCGTAGGACAGGAGGAGTCTATCAGCCCCAGCATTTT	TRBD1	TRBV7-8	TRBJ1-5	once
CASSVDLNTGELFF	TGTGCCAGCAGCGTAGACTTGAACACCGGGGAGCTGTTTTTT	NA	TRBV7-2	TRBJ2-2	NA
CASSEAAPARRDSTDTQYF	TGTGCCAGCAGTGAAGCGGCCCCCGCCCGGCGGGACTCCACAGATACGCAGTATTTT	NA	TRBV2	TRBJ2-3	NA
CASSYYRLATYNEQFF	TGTGCCAGCAGCTATTATCGACTAGCGACCTACAATGAGCAGTTCTTC	TRBD2	TRBV9	TRBJ2-1	NA
CASSLITKTYNEQFF	TGTGCCAGCAGCTTAATAACCAAAACCTACAATGAGCAGTTCTTC	NA	TRBV7-9	TRBJ2-1	NA
CASRSGFFSNEKLFF	TGTGCCAGCAGAAGCGGGTTCTTCTCTAATGAAAAACTGTTTTTT	NA	TRBV6-1	TRBJ1-4	NA
CASSPPGSPNTQYF	TGTGCCAGCTCACCACCGGGCAGCCCAAATACGCAGTATTTT	NA	TRBV18	TRBJ2-3	NA
CASSFPLTGDEQYF	TGTGCCAGCAGTTTTCCCCTTACAGGGGACGAGCAGTACTTC	TRBD1	TRBV28	TRBJ2-7	NA